This T cell receptor beta chain was sequenced during a study of blood T cells in healthy people across ages. Points from the study as a whole: Observed TCR beta diversity per million T cells went down as age went up. This fall followed a roughly linear course with age.

Note on this clonotype: Its specificity is unknown.

Germline V gene data show CDR1 as MNHNY and CDR2 as SVGAGI (reference sequence). The trim removed 6 bases at V and 1 base at J, leaving 6 bases unmatched. The CDR3 has 15 residues. For the second PCR, which ran for roughly 7 to 11 cycles, a sample-barcoded 5' primer and a J-beta primer mix were used. Every molecule of cDNA carried a tag from a template-switch adaptor with 12 random nucleotides. TCRdb reprocessed the 5' RACE reads with MiXCR, giving one entry per CDR3 protein. This table has roughly 2 million distinct CDR3 sequences, about 49% appearing once. The chain carries TRBV6-6 and TRBJ1-2; 9 bases fit TRBD1. The sequence derives from a woman aged 40-49 years in good health. The sequencing input was blood. CDR3 nucleotides: TGTGCCAGCAGGAGGACAGGGGACCGTAACTATGGCTACACCTTC. It translates to CASRRTGDRNYGYTF.